These 26 T cell receptor beta chains share one sample of origin, sequenced in a study of cytomegalovirus exposure and HLA in healthy donors. The PCR made use of 60 Vbeta and 13 Jbeta primers. Produced via immunoSEQ multiplex PCR; TCRdb's table is partial and in-frame only. Of over 130,000 clones listed, approximately 84% are singletons. Material for sequencing was PBMCs. The origin of the receptors is a man aged 30-40 years in good health and CMV-seropositive.

The CDR3 reads CASSATGTRDTGELFF. For the CDR3, the DNA is TGTGCCAGCAGCGCCACCGGGACTAGAGATACCGGGGAGCTGTTTTTT. V is TRBV5-4 and J is TRBJ2-2; 8 bases fit TRBD2. J gave up 5 bases and V 4 bases, and 10 bases lay outside the gene matches. The CDR3 has 16 amino acids. Per germline, CDR1 SGHNT and CDR2 YYREEE (reference sequence).

DNA for the CDR3: TGTGCCAGCAGTGCCTGGGGTCGAGGGACAGGGGTGAGGGAGACCCAGTACTTC. Amino acids: CASSAWGRGTGVRETQYF. The rearrangement links TRBV27 to TRBJ2-5; 10 nucleotides line up with TRBD1. The CDR3 length is 18 residues. Trimming removed 5 bases from V and 5 bases from J; junction bases left unmatched: 17. Germline V lookup: CDR1 MNHEY, CDR2 SMNVEV (reference sequence).

This chain links TRBV4-2 with TRBJ2-5; 13 bases map to TRBD2. Germline trimming cut 4 bases from V and 1 base from J; bases unmatched to any gene: 6. The CDR3 extends over 17 amino acids. The germline V gene encodes CDR1 LGHNA and CDR2 YNFKEQ. The CDR3 DNA reads TGTGCCAGCAGCCTCCGACTAGCGGGGGGCCTCCAAGAGACCCAGTACTTC. Protein: CASSLRLAGGLQETQYF.

The gene calls are TRBV7-9 and TRBJ2-1; 10 nucleotides align to TRBD2. Germline V CDR1 and CDR2: SEHNR, FQNEAQ (reference sequence). The CDR3 has 16 amino acids. With V trimmed by 5 bases and J by 8 bases, 12 bases remained unmatched. CDR3 loop: CASSLWRAGGPDEQFF. For the CDR3, the DNA is TGTGCCAGCAGCCTTTGGAGAGCGGGGGGGCCGGATGAGCAGTTCTTC.

The rearrangement joins TRBV6-6 to TRBJ1-1; D uncertain. Germline-derived CDR1 and CDR2 are MNHNY and SVGAGI (reference sequence). The CDR3 is made up of 13 amino acids. V was clipped by 4 bases and J by 0 bases, with 6 bases between them. The CDR3 DNA reads TGTGCCAGCAGTTCACAGCTGAACACTGAAGCTTTCTTT. Translation gives CASSSQLNTEAFF.

CDR3 bases: TGTGCCAGCAGTTTATACAGGAGCGGGCGCAATCAGCCCCAGCATTTT. This encodes CASSLYRSGRNQPQHF. The chain employs TRBV28 and TRBJ1-5; D might be TRBD1 (5 bases). Trimming removed 1 base from V and 2 bases from J, with 12 bases in between. This CDR3 is 16 amino acids long. Germline values: CDR1 MDHEN, CDR2 SYDVKM.

This chain connects TRBV9 to TRBJ2-7; tentatively, D is TRBD2 (6 bases). The V gene lost 1 base and the J gene lost 4 bases, with 18 bases spanning the gap. The CDR3 loop spans 16 amino acids. Germline lookup yields CDR1 SGDLS and CDR2 YYNGEE. The CDR3 DNA sequence: TGTGCCAGCAGCGTAATCGTTTCGAGCGGGCAGTACGAGCAGTACTTC. Amino acid sequence: CASSVIVSSGQYEQYF.

Only a few counts were recorded for this clone. The chain joins TRBV7-9 to TRBJ1-5; 8 bases agree with TRBD1. Looked up from germline, CDR1 is SEHNR and CDR2 is FQNEAQ (reference sequence). The trim removed 5 bases at V and 3 bases at J, leaving 6 bases unmatched. This CDR3 is 15 amino acids long. CDR3 residues: CASSGGQEYNQPQHF. CDR3 bases: TGTGCCAGCAGCGGGGGACAGGAATACAATCAGCCCCAGCATTTT.

The rearrangement links TRBV18 to TRBJ2-3; D remains ambiguous. The CDR3 totals 15 residues. Per the germline V gene, CDR1 is KGHSH and CDR2 is LQKENI. Trimming removed 3 bases from V and 0 bases from J, with 10 bases in between. The CDR3, as DNA: TGTGCCAGCTCACCTAGACTGGCTAGCACAGATACGCAGTATTTT. It encodes CASSPRLASTDTQYF.

This chain links TRBV10-2 with TRBJ2-3; maybe TRBD2 (6 bases). The germline gives CDR1 WSHSY, CDR2 SAAADI. The V and J ends lost 0 bases and 5 bases respectively, with 15 bases between them. This CDR3 region has 16 residues. CDR3 in amino acids: CASSESKAGRGDTQYF. As DNA, the CDR3 is TGCGCCAGCAGTGAGTCGAAAGCGGGCAGAGGAGATACGCAGTATTTT.

CDR3 sequence reads: CASKIAGGRETQYF. As DNA, the CDR3 is TGTGCCAGCAAAATAGCGGGAGGGAGGGAGACCCAGTACTTC. The chain is built from TRBV27 and TRBJ2-5, with 11 bases lining up with TRBD2. Germline V CDR1 and CDR2: MNHEY, SMNVEV (reference sequence). The CDR3 is 14 residues long. With V trimmed by 7 bases and J by 5 bases, 6 bases remained unmatched.

The chain has TRBV12-5 and TRBJ2-1; D is undetermined. CDR3 length: 13 amino acids. V was pared by 3 bases and J by 12 bases, with 15 bases between. Germline CDR1 and CDR2: LGHNT and FRNRAP. CDR3 protein: CASGLNSFGRQFF. For the CDR3, the DNA is TGTGCTAGTGGTTTAAATTCTTTCGGTAGGCAGTTCTTC.

V gene TRBV15 combines with J gene TRBJ1-5; no firm D call. Trimming took 1 base from V and 8 from J, leaving 12 bases between them. The germline V gene has CDR1 LNHNV and CDR2 YYDKDF (reference sequence). The CDR3 contains 14 residues. The CDR3 region has the DNA TGTGCCACCAGCAGAGTGAGTCCCGTCGAGCCCCAGCATTTT. It translates to CATSRVSPVEPQHF.

On this clone: At the DNA level, this CDR3 is encoded by other sequences in the same sample as well. The genes are TRBV5-6 and TRBJ1-5; TRBD1 might be the D (5 bases). V lost 2 bases to trimming and J lost 7 bases, with 10 bases between them. Looked up from germline, CDR1 is SGHDT and CDR2 is YYEEEE. The CDR3 has 13 residues. The CDR3 DNA reads TGTGCCAGCAGCTTCCAGGGAGGGCAGCCCCAGCATTTT. Amino acid sequence: CASSFQGGQPQHF.

The chain couples TRBV4-1 to TRBJ1-2; TRBD1 matches 7 bases. Germline loops: CDR1 MGHRA, CDR2 YSYEKL. V dropped 3 bases and J dropped 3; count of bases not matched to a gene: 10. This CDR3 is 16 amino acids long. The CDR3 protein is CASSQIDRDSYYGYTF. The CDR3 DNA reads TGCGCCAGCAGCCAGATAGACAGGGATTCGTACTATGGCTACACCTTC.

This chain links TRBV6-1 with TRBJ2-2; TRBD1 might be the D (5 bases). CDR3 length: 13 residues. Germline-derived CDR1 and CDR2 are MNHNS and SASEGT. V was clipped by 7 bases and J by 6 bases, with 12 bases between them. CDR3 protein: CASKWGSSGELFF. The CDR3 DNA reads as TGTGCCAGCAAATGGGGCTCATCCGGGGAGCTGTTTTTT.

The V call is TRBV19, the J call TRBJ1-1, with TRBD1 identical over 8 bases. The CDR3 sequence is 15 residues long. Per the germline V gene, CDR1 is LNHDA and CDR2 is SQIVND (reference sequence). The ends lost 3 bases at V and 4 bases at J; junction bases unmatched: 7. The CDR3 DNA reads as TGTGCCAGTAGTATCGTGTGGACAGGGCCCACTGAAGCTTTCTTT. This gives the protein CASSIVWTGPTEAFF.

The genes are TRBV28 and TRBJ2-7; TRBD1 aligns across 9 bases. Trimming removed 2 bases from V and 4 bases from J; junction bases left unmatched: 3. Germline CDR1 reads MDHEN; CDR2 reads SYDVKM. The CDR3 is made up of 14 amino acids. This CDR3 is CASSLMGTGYEQYF. CDR3 in DNA: TGTGCCAGCAGTTTAATGGGGACAGGGTACGAGCAGTACTTC.

This clone was picked up one time. The V gene is TRBV27, the J gene TRBJ2-6; 7 nucleotides match TRBD1. The J segment lost 0 bases and the V segment lost 5 bases, leaving 13 bases of the junction unmatched. The CDR3 is made up of 19 amino acids. Germline lookup yields CDR1 MNHEY and CDR2 SMNVEV (reference sequence). CDR3 coding DNA: TGTGCCAGCAGTATGACATGGGACAGTTTGGCCTCTGGGGCCAACGTCCTGACTTTC. This gives the protein CASSMTWDSLASGANVLTF.

The chain links TRBV5-1 to TRBJ2-2; TRBD2 agrees at 12 bases. Germline trimming cut 2 bases from V and 7 bases from J; bases unmatched to any gene: 6. The CDR3 contains 16 residues. CDR1 and CDR2 (germline): SGHRS, YFSETQ. Here the CDR3 reads CASSLPLAGGIGELFF. The CDR3 DNA follows: TGCGCCAGCAGCTTACCTCTAGCGGGAGGGATCGGGGAGCTGTTTTTT.

V usage is TRBV29-1 and J usage is TRBJ2-7; D is possibly TRBD2 (7 bases). The germline V gene has CDR1 SQVTM and CDR2 ANQGSEA. The CDR3 runs to 13 residues. V was pared by 6 bases and J by 7 bases, with 19 bases between. This CDR3 is CSVGPAGAFEQYF. Written as DNA, the CDR3 is TGCAGCGTGGGGCCGGCGGGGGCCTTTGAGCAGTACTTC.

CDR3 nucleotides: TGTGCCAGCAGCGATGCACAGGGGACTAGCGGATCCACCGGGGAGCTGTTTTTT. This gives the protein CASSDAQGTSGSTGELFF. The chain has TRBV9 and TRBJ2-2; 11 bases align to TRBD2. The CDR3 contains 18 residues. With 3 bases clipped from V and 4 bases from J, the junction kept 11 bases outside the gene matches. Per germline, CDR1 SGDLS and CDR2 YYNGEE.

The V call is TRBV5-1, the J call TRBJ2-2; D is perhaps TRBD2 (6 bases). V was cut by 8 bases and J by 2 bases, with 13 bases left in between. This CDR3 contains 14 residues. Germline values: CDR1 SGHRS, CDR2 YFSETQ. Written as DNA, the CDR3 is TGCGCCAGTTGGAAGGGACTTAACACCGGGGAGCTGTTTTTT. Encoded protein: CASWKGLNTGELFF.

This clone came up a few times. The J gene is TRBJ1-2, the V gene TRBV5-1; D gene unclear. The CDR3 has 12 amino acids. V was shortened by 3 bases and J by 4 bases, with 7 bases between the two germline ends. Germline V CDR1 and CDR2: SGHRS, YFSETQ. In DNA form, the CDR3 reads TGCGCCAGCAGCTCCGACACCTATGGCTACACCTTC. Protein sequence: CASSSDTYGYTF.

The V and J genes are TRBV11-2 and TRBJ2-7, with D unresolved. This CDR3 has 12 amino acids. V dropped 5 bases and J dropped 0 bases, with 5 bases sitting between them. From germline, CDR1 is SGHAT and CDR2 FQNNGV. The CDR3 DNA follows: TGTGCCAGCAGCCGCGGCTCCTACGAGCAGTACTTC. It yields the protein CASSRGSYEQYF.

The chain recombines TRBV5-1 with TRBJ2-7; 14 bases are shared with TRBD2. The CDR3 covers 16 residues. V trimming: 4 bases; J trimming: 6 bases; junction bases outside the gene matches: 9. Germline V gene data show CDR1 as SGHRS and CDR2 as YFSETQ. The CDR3 sequence: CASSLTTGTSGGEQYF. In DNA, the CDR3 is TGCGCCAGCAGCCTTACAACCGGGACTAGCGGGGGCGAGCAGTACTTC.